This T cell receptor (beta chain) appears in the sequencing data of a study of T cell clones after liver transplantation. J gave up 6 bases and V 3 bases, and 5 bases lay outside the gene matches. Germline loops: CDR1 LNHNV, CDR2 YYDKDF (reference sequence). This CDR3 has 15 amino acids. Clones were read by immunoSEQ multiplex PCR, and TCRdb kept only the in-frame ones, dropping some. The sample contains over 90,000 clones, around four fifths of which appear only once. The chain has TRBV15 and TRBJ2-1; the match to TRBD2 covers 10 bases. The source of this sequence is a human patient who received a liver transplant. These T cells may partly come from the graft donor. The input for sequencing was CD4+ T cells from blood, taken around 4 years after liver transplant. In DNA, the CDR3 is TGTGCCACCAGCAGGCTAGCGGGGGCCTTCAATGAGCAGTTCTTC. This translates into CATSRLAGAFNEQFF. The whole variable domain, filled in from reference TRBV15 and TRBJ2-1, reads DAMVIQNPRYQVTQFGKPVTLSCSQTLNHNVMYWYQQKSSQAPKLLFHYYDKDFNNEADTPDNFQSRRPNTSFCFLDIRSPGLGDTAMYLCATSRLAGAFNEQFFGPGTRLTVL.